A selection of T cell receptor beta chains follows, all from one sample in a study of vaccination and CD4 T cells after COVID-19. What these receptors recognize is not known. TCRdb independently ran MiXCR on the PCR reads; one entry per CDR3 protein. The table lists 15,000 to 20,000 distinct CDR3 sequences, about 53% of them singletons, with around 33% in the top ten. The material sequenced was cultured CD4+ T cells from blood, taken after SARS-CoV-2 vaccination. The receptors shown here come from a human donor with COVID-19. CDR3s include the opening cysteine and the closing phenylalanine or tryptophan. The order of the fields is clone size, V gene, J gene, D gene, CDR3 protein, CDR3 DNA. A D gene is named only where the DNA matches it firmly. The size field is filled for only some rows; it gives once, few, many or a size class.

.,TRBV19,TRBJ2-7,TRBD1,CASSPGTGATYEQYF,TGTGCCAGTAGTCCGGGGACAGGGGCCACCTACGAGCAGTACTTC
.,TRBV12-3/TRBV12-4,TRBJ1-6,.,CASSLGTRFTLHF,TGTGCCAGCAGTTTAGGGACCCGTTTCACCCTCCACTTT
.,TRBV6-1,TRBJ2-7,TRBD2,CASSKTSGGYLSGGQYF,TGTGCCAGCAGTAAGACTAGCGGGGGATACCTCTCGGGAGGGCAGTACTTC
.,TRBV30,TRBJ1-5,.,CAWSGQFNQPQHF,TGTGCCTGGAGTGGACAGTTCAATCAGCCCCAGCATTTT
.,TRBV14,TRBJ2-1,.,CASSQELEGYEQFF,TGTGCCAGCAGCCAAGAGCTTGAGGGCTATGAGCAGTTCTTC
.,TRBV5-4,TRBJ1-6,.,CASSFRKGVDSPLHF,TGTGCCAGCAGCTTCAGAAAAGGGGTTGATTCACCCCTCCACTTT
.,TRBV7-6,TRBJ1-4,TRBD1,CASSPGTGDEKLFF,TGTGCCAGCAGCCCCGGGACAGGAGATGAAAAACTGTTTTTT
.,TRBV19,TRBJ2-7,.,CASSLGYEQYF,TGTGCCAGTAGTCTGGGCTACGAGCAGTACTTC
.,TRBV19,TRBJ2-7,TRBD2,CASSAGGASGVGREQYF,TGTGCCAGTAGTGCCGGAGGGGCTAGCGGGGTTGGGAGGGAGCAGTACTTC
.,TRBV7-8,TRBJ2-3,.,CASSLFKAGPTDTQYF,TGTGCCAGCAGCCTCTTTAAGGCCGGGCCTACAGATACGCAGTATTTT
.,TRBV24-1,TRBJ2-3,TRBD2,CATSDLVAGANTDTQYF,TGTGCCACCAGTGATTTGGTAGCGGGGGCCAACACAGATACGCAGTATTTT
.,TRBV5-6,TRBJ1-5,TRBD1,CASSWRQGPTQPQHF,TGTGCCAGCAGCTGGAGACAGGGCCCTACTCAGCCCCAGCATTTT
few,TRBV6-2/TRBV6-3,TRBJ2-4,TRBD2,CASSYSSSGGLAKNIQYF,TGTGCCAGCAGTTACTCGTCGAGCGGGGGGTTAGCCAAAAACATTCAGTACTTC
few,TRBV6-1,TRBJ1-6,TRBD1,CASTRQGSGSPLHF,TGTGCCAGCACCCGACAGGGGTCAGGTTCACCCCTCCACTTT
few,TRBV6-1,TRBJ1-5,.,CASRVSFGREQPQHF,TGTGCCAGCAGGGTTAGTTTTGGACGGGAACAGCCCCAGCATTTT
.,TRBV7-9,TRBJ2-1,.,CASSLERGANYNEQFF,TGTGCCAGCAGCTTAGAACGGGGGGCCAACTACAATGAGCAGTTCTTC
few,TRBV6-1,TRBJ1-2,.,CASRTRSGTDGYTF,TGTGCCAGCAGAACCCGATCCGGGACGGATGGCTACACCTTC
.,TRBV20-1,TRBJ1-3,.,CSARDGHSGNTIYF,TGCAGTGCTAGAGATGGGCACTCTGGAAACACCATATATTTT
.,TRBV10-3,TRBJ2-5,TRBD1,CAISESPGGRETQYF,TGTGCCATCAGTGAGTCCCCAGGGGGCCGCGAGACCCAGTACTTC
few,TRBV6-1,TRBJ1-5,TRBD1,CASSDQGVYSNQPQHF,TGTGCCAGCAGTGATCAGGGGGTTTATAGCAATCAGCCCCAGCATTTT